The source of this T cell receptor beta chain is a study of T cells in Graves' hyperthyroidism and ophthalmopathy. Study details: Blood from the periphery was taken at initial diagnosis, before any treatment.

These patients, aged 18 to 65, had recently diagnosed hyperthyroidism lasting under 2 months. Exclusion of patients followed from uncontrolled infection, other autoimmune disease, pregnancy or lactation. The CDR3 has 14 amino acids. Germline V CDR1 and CDR2: ENHRY, SYGVKD. J lost 4 bases, V lost 2 bases, and 0 bases had no gene match. TCR beta CDR3 region amplification was performed from RNA transcripts. HTBI primers were employed in a first-round RT-PCR of the TCR CDR3. TCRdb recomputed calls from the multiplex PCR reads with MiXCR, one row per CDR3 protein. The profile covers around 450,000 distinct CDR3 sequences, with 15% to 17% appearing a single time and 13% to 15% taken by the ten largest. Study-level points and caveats: Most expanded thyroid clonotypes above 0.001 also appeared in blood.

On this clonotype itself: As yet, its antigen is unknown.

The sequence derives from a woman in her late teens or twenties with Graves' hyperthyroidism. This chain connects TRBV10-3 to TRBJ2-7; 12 nucleotides agree with TRBD2. The specimen was blood. Here the CDR3 DNA reads TGTGCCATCAGTGAGGGGACTAGCGGGTACGAGCAGTACTTC. This gives the protein CAISEGTSGYEQYF.